These T cell receptor beta chains were read from a single sample in a study of T cells in Graves' hyperthyroidism and ophthalmopathy. TCRdb re-called the multiplex PCR reads through MiXCR, storing one row per CDR3 protein. The table includes hundreds of thousands of distinct CDR3 sequences, less than 15% detected once. Sequenced: blood. These receptors were obtained from a woman under 30 with Graves' hyperthyroidism. CDR3s include the opening cysteine and the closing phenylalanine or tryptophan. Each record gives: J gene, clone size, V gene, D gene, CDR3 protein, CDR3 DNA. A D gene is named only where the DNA matches it firmly. Size is stated for part of the rows, as once, few or many counts, or as a class when the clone is expanded.

TRBJ1-2 | . | TRBV6-1 | . | CASLSGGGYTF | TGTGCCTCCCTCTCCGGGGGTGGCTACACCTTC
TRBJ2-6 | few | TRBV30 | . | CASGDFGHSGANVLTF | TGTGCGTCTGGAGATTTTGGACACTCTGGGGCCAACGTCCTGACTTTC
TRBJ2-5 | . | TRBV29-1 | . | CSGQEGAGRGTEETQYF | TGCAGCGGGCAAGAAGGTGCAGGCCGGGGGACTGAAGAGACCCAGTACTTC
TRBJ2-1 | many | TRBV6-1 | . | CASSEDSSSYNEQFF | TGTGCCAGCAGTGAAGACAGTAGCTCCTACAATGAGCAGTTCTTC
TRBJ1-2 | few | TRBV6-2/TRBV6-3 | TRBD1 | CASSPPRTGVYGYTF | TGTGCCAGCAGCCCCCCTCGGACAGGGGTCTATGGCTACACCTTC
TRBJ2-1 | . | TRBV6-1 | TRBD2 | CAGSPGSSGRNEQFF | TGTGCCGGCAGTCCGGGATCTAGCGGGAGGAACGAGCAGTTCTTC
TRBJ2-7 | . | TRBV13 | TRBD2 | CASSTRVAGDLYEQYF | TGTGCCAGCAGCACTAGGGTAGCGGGAGATCTCTACGAGCAGTACTTC
TRBJ2-3 | few | TRBV6-1 | . | CASSRRGAINGDTQYF | TGTGCCAGCAGCCGTAGGGGAGCCATCAACGGCGATACGCAGTATTTT
TRBJ2-5 | . | TRBV6-1 | . | CASSVTRQVETQYF | TGTGCCAGCAGTGTAACCCGGCAGGTAGAGACCCAGTACTTC
TRBJ1-2 | few | TRBV5-1 | . | CASSLAPLPFYGYTF | TGCGCCAGCAGCTTGGCCCCACTACCCTTCTATGGCTACACCTTC
TRBJ2-4 | many | TRBV12-3/TRBV12-4 | TRBD1 | CASSLTGGTDIQYF | TGTGCCAGCAGTTTGACAGGGGGCACGGACATTCAGTACTTC
TRBJ1-2 | many | TRBV6-1 | . | CASSYIGANYGYTF | TGTGCCAGCAGTTACATCGGCGCTAACTATGGCTACACCTTC
TRBJ2-5 | many | TRBV12-3/TRBV12-4 | . | CASSSFGFQQETQYF | TGTGCCAGCAGTTCCTTCGGGTTTCAACAAGAGACCCAGTACTTC
TRBJ2-7 | . | TRBV27 | TRBD2 | CASSLRRGAYEQYF | TGTGCCAGCAGTTTACGGCGGGGGGCCTACGAGCAGTACTTC
TRBJ1-1 | . | TRBV2 | . | CASSETLIGFGAFF | TGTGCCAGCAGTGAAACACTTATCGGTTTCGGAGCTTTCTTT
TRBJ2-2 | . | TRBV29-1 | . | CSVEEEGVGTGELFF | TGCAGCGTTGAAGAGGAAGGAGTAGGGACCGGGGAGCTGTTTTTT
TRBJ1-4 | . | TRBV28 | . | CASSDMPNEKLFF | TGTGCCAGCAGTGACATGCCTAATGAAAAACTGTTTTTT
TRBJ1-5 | many | TRBV11-1 | . | CASSLSLGQWVNQPQHF | TGTGCCAGCAGCTTAAGTTTGGGGCAGTGGGTAAATCAGCCCCAGCATTTT
TRBJ1-2 | many | TRBV29-1 | TRBD1 | CSVRQGADRGYTF | TGCAGCGTTCGACAGGGGGCTGATCGAGGCTACACCTTC
TRBJ2-1 | many | TRBV2 | . | CASTLDLSSYNEQFF | TGTGCCAGCACCTTGGACTTAAGCTCCTACAATGAGCAGTTCTTC
TRBJ1-2 | . | TRBV28 | . | CASVGQGLYYGYTF | TGTGCCAGCGTTGGTCAAGGGCTCTACTATGGCTACACCTTC
TRBJ2-3 | . | TRBV6-5 | . | CASSYPPGDTQYF | TGTGCCAGCAGTTACCCGCCGGGGGATACGCAGTATTTT
TRBJ2-1 | . | TRBV30 | TRBD2 | CAWTTSGYYNEQFF | TGTGCCTGGACAACTAGCGGCTACTACAATGAGCAGTTCTTC
TRBJ1-1 | many | TRBV9 | . | CASSAGGGNTEAFF | TGTGCCAGCAGCGCCGGGGGGGGGAACACTGAAGCTTTCTTT
TRBJ1-1 | many | TRBV12-3/TRBV12-4 | TRBD1 | CASSFGQGGMNTEAFF | TGTGCCAGCAGTTTTGGCCAGGGGGGAATGAACACTGAAGCTTTCTTT
TRBJ1-1 | many | TRBV28 | TRBD1 | CASSLTGGGSEAFF | TGTGCCAGCAGTTTAACAGGGGGCGGCTCTGAAGCTTTCTTT
TRBJ2-7 | many | TRBV28 | TRBD2 | CASSPSRLAGSYEQYF | TGTGCCAGCAGTCCTTCACGACTAGCGGGGTCCTACGAGCAGTACTTC
TRBJ1-1 | . | TRBV19 | TRBD1 | CASSLQGMFTEAFF | TGTGCCAGTAGTCTACAGGGGATGTTCACTGAAGCTTTCTTT
TRBJ1-1 | . | TRBV19 | . | CASSIVSWGGTEAFF | TGTGCCAGTAGTATAGTAAGTTGGGGAGGCACTGAAGCTTTCTTT
TRBJ1-5 | many | TRBV20-1 | . | CSARPRQPTGNQPQHF | TGCAGTGCTCGTCCCCGACAGCCAACGGGAAATCAGCCCCAGCATTTT
TRBJ2-2 | . | TRBV29-1 | . | CSVRRSNTGELFF | TGCAGCGTTAGGAGGAGCAACACCGGGGAGCTGTTTTTT
TRBJ2-4 | few | TRBV20-1 | . | CSVDLLAKNIQYF | TGCAGTGTGGACCTTTTAGCCAAAAACATTCAGTACTTC
TRBJ2-2 | few | TRBV7-9 | TRBD2 | CASSPLRMREAWTGELFF | TGTGCCAGCAGCCCGTTGAGAATGCGGGAGGCTTGGACCGGGGAGCTGTTTTTT
TRBJ2-5 | few | TRBV5-4 | . | CASSNGPVGISYQETQYF | TGTGCCAGCAGCAACGGGCCGGTGGGTATTTCGTACCAAGAGACCCAGTACTTC
TRBJ1-2 | . | TRBV6-2/TRBV6-3 | TRBD1 | CASRGTGKRVEDGYTF | TGTGCCAGCAGGGGGACAGGGAAACGTGTAGAGGATGGCTACACCTTC
TRBJ1-2 | few | TRBV18 | . | CASSPSEQGGYGYTF | TGTGCCAGCTCACCTTCAGAACAGGGAGGATATGGCTACACCTTC
TRBJ2-4 | many | TRBV11-2 | . | CASSSTKNIQYF | TGTGCCAGCAGCTCCACTAAAAACATTCAGTACTTC
TRBJ2-5 | many | TRBV7-9 | . | CASSQIGETQYF | TGTGCCAGCAGCCAAATCGGGGAGACCCAGTACTTC
TRBJ1-4 | many | TRBV12-3/TRBV12-4 | . | CASSFSHATNEKLFF | TGTGCCAGCAGTTTTTCCCATGCAACTAATGAAAAACTGTTTTTT
TRBJ2-7 | . | TRBV6-5 | . | CASSYGTSGRFYEQYF | TGTGCCAGCAGTTACGGGACGAGTGGGAGATTCTACGAGCAGTACTTC
TRBJ2-1 | few | TRBV3-1 | . | CASSQTASVGRDEQFF | TGTGCCAGCAGCCAAACTGCGAGCGTGGGACGGGATGAGCAGTTCTTC
TRBJ1-6 | many | TRBV20-1 | . | CSASYAYNSPLHF | TGCAGTGCTAGTTACGCGTATAATTCACCCCTCCACTTT
TRBJ1-2 | many | TRBV5-5 | . | CASSPTWGDYGYTF | TGTGCCAGCAGCCCGACGTGGGGGGACTATGGCTACACCTTC
TRBJ2-1 | . | TRBV13 | TRBD2 | CASSLGGGRRSYNEQFF | TGTGCCAGCAGCTTAGGTGGCGGGAGGAGGTCCTACAATGAGCAGTTCTTC
TRBJ1-5 | . | TRBV3-1 | . | CASSGNGGNQPQHF | TGTGCCAGCAGCGGGAATGGGGGAAATCAGCCCCAGCATTTT
TRBJ2-7 | many | TRBV27 | . | CASSPLGPTGSYEQYF | TGTGCCAGCAGCCCCCTTGGCCCGACGGGCTCCTACGAGCAGTACTTC
TRBJ2-5 | few | TRBV6-4 | . | CASSRSWQETQYF | TGTGCCAGCAGCCGAAGTTGGCAAGAGACCCAGTACTTC
TRBJ2-5 | many | TRBV12-3/TRBV12-4 | . | CASSSRGGRKQETQYF | TGTGCCAGCAGTTCCAGGGGGGGGAGGAAACAAGAGACCCAGTACTTC
TRBJ2-7 | . | TRBV20-1 | TRBD2 | CSARGLAGGYERYF | TGCAGTGCTAGAGGACTAGCGGGGGGCTACGAGCGGTACTTC
TRBJ2-7 | . | TRBV5-4 | . | CVSSLGTVPSYEQYF | TGTGTCAGCAGCTTGGGTACCGTTCCCTCCTACGAGCAGTACTTC
TRBJ1-5 | many | TRBV29-1 | TRBD1 | CSVGDRNQPQHF | TGCAGCGTTGGGGACAGAAATCAGCCCCAGCATTTT
TRBJ2-3 | few | TRBV15 | . | CATSRASTDTQYF | TGTGCCACCAGCAGAGCTAGCACAGATACGCAGTATTTT